This T cell receptor (beta chain) stems from a study of metastatic and nonmetastatic thyroid tumors (dated by TCRdb to the early 2020s). Regarding the study in general: For patients with malignant and with benign thyroid disease, the researchers compared repertoires between peripheral blood samples and tumor or nodule tissue samples.

V is trimmed back by 5 bases and J by 10 bases, and the junction contains 4 bases that no gene match accounts for. CDR1 and CDR2, per the germline V gene, are SGHTA and FQGNSA. From cysteine to phenylalanine, the CDR3 is 13 amino acids long. The only DNA kept is the CDR3, 39 bases in frame from the first base. Library method: PCR. Data came from an Illumina HiSeq 4000. High-throughput sequencing was used to profile the CDR3 region of the TCR beta-chain in every patient. On the study's bioinformatics: A classifier to discriminate distant-metastatic papillary thyroid cancer patients was built from CDR3 differences across clinicopathological groups. The Shannon index was used to measure repertoire diversity, and the Morisita-Horn index was used to measure how similar tumor and blood repertoires were. Starting from the raw public reads, TCRdb applied fastp trimming at Q25, assembled clones with MiXCR and retained in-frame beta chains. V and J calls and clone size were set by TCRdb, not the authors. Here the sample has about 30,000 clones; 25% occur a single time. The ten most abundant clones make up under 10% of the sample.

On this clone: The target of this receptor is not known. Per-nucleotide qualities are absent, and no much larger clonotype sits a single base away.

On the study overall, not on this receptor specifically: In both blood and tumor samples, malignant tumors were reported to have significantly higher TCR beta diversity than benign nodules.

None of the patients had been given any treatment before thyroid surgery. Using T-cell receptor beta sequencing, the researchers looked back retrospectively at clinical samples from patients, gathered between about 2011 and 2019. What was sequenced was blood. The clonotype originates from a female donor with papillary thyroid cancer or a benign thyroid nodule (not recorded which). Some clones in this sample may be carry-over from other donors' samples. The chain was built from TRBV7-2 and TRBJ1-6, with 8 bases in between that match TRBD1. The DNA is TGTGCCAGCAGCCTGACAGGGGAGTCACCCCTCCACTTT. The translation is CASSLTGESPLHF. With all but the CDR3 taken from the reference TRBV7-2 and TRBJ1-6 genes, the full variable domain is: GAGVSQSPSNKVTEKGKDVELRCDPISGHTALYWYRQSLGQGLEFLIYFQGNSAPDKSGLPSDRFSAERTGGSVSTLTIQRTQQEDSAVYLCASSLTGESPLHFGNGTRLTVT.